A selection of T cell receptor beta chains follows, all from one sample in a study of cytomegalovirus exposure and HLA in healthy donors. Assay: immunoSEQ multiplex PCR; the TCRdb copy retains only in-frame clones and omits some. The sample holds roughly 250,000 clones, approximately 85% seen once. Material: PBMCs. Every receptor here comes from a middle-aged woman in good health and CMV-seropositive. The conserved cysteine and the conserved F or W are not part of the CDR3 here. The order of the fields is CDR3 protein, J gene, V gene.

CDR3aa: ASSQDWRAKGGNEQY
j_gene: TRBJ2-7
v_gene: TRBV4-2

CDR3aa: ASRKTGLNEQF
j_gene: TRBJ2-1
v_gene: TRBV27

CDR3aa: ASSYLGQGNSPLH
j_gene: TRBJ1-6
v_gene: TRBV11-2

CDR3aa: ASSLLTGGNQPQH
j_gene: TRBJ1-5
v_gene: TRBV5-8

CDR3aa: ASSLTGVGYT
j_gene: TRBJ1-2
v_gene: TRBV5-8

CDR3aa: ASSVTTGHQETQY
j_gene: TRBJ2-5
v_gene: TRBV5-1

CDR3aa: ASSPGSGVLDEQF
j_gene: TRBJ2-1
v_gene: TRBV19

CDR3aa: ASGLTTSQQF
j_gene: TRBJ2-1
v_gene: TRBV12-5

CDR3aa: ASRGKGGQMAEAF
j_gene: TRBJ1-1
v_gene: TRBV25-1

CDR3aa: ASSQEGQAPNGYT
j_gene: TRBJ1-2
v_gene: TRBV4-3

CDR3aa: ASRTTGALNTGELF
j_gene: TRBJ2-2
v_gene: TRBV28

CDR3aa: ASSLSLTRDSGEAF
j_gene: TRBJ1-1
v_gene: TRBV11-3

CDR3aa: ASSELESTGELF
j_gene: TRBJ2-2
v_gene: TRBV2

CDR3aa: ASSQLAGYEQF
j_gene: TRBJ2-1
v_gene: TRBV4-1

CDR3aa: AWTSWASNNEKLF
j_gene: TRBJ1-4
v_gene: TRBV30

CDR3aa: ASSLETGTSPLH
j_gene: TRBJ1-6
v_gene: TRBV5-5

CDR3aa: ASSSRLARLRQF
j_gene: TRBJ2-1
v_gene: TRBV11-3

CDR3aa: ASSLGGTSGKETQY
j_gene: TRBJ2-5
v_gene: TRBV7-9

CDR3aa: ASGTGGGSPLH
j_gene: TRBJ1-6
v_gene: TRBV28

CDR3aa: ASSKGGSMNTGELF
j_gene: TRBJ2-2
v_gene: TRBV21-1

CDR3aa: SVEAREALGTEAF
j_gene: TRBJ1-1
v_gene: TRBV29-1

CDR3aa: AWSVPTGFSYEQY
j_gene: TRBJ2-7
v_gene: TRBV30

CDR3aa: ASSQEATRGTNEQF
j_gene: TRBJ2-1
v_gene: TRBV4-1

CDR3aa: ASSQEVGAYNEQF
j_gene: TRBJ2-1
v_gene: TRBV4-3

CDR3aa: ASSLWPPTSGGYEQY
j_gene: TRBJ2-7
v_gene: TRBV28

CDR3aa: ATQGEKLF
j_gene: TRBJ1-4
v_gene: TRBV28

CDR3aa: ASRIGTGENTEAF
j_gene: TRBJ1-1
v_gene: TRBV11-3

CDR3aa: ASGDREANEKLF
j_gene: TRBJ1-4
v_gene: TRBV6-5

CDR3aa: ASSIVGAGEQY
j_gene: TRBJ2-7
v_gene: TRBV19